This entry lists 9 T cell receptor beta chains sequenced from one sample in a study of Graves' ophthalmopathy and Graves' hyperthyroidism. Using RNA transcripts, the TCR beta CDR3 regions were amplified. After a first-round RT-PCR with HTBI primers, a second-round multiplex PCR was run. TCRdb independently ran MiXCR on the multiplex PCR reads; one entry per CDR3 protein. Of roughly 480,000 distinct CDR3 sequences detected, 14% appear once; the ten largest clones hold over 7.5%. The specimen was blood. All receptors come from a young woman with Graves' ophthalmopathy.

This clonotype has a count of ten or more. J is TRBJ2-7 and V is TRBV28, with 9 bases identical to TRBD1. With 4 bases clipped from V and 6 bases from J, the junction kept 16 bases outside the gene matches. This CDR3 is 17 amino acids long. Per germline, CDR1 MDHEN and CDR2 SYDVKM. CDR3 loop: CASSSSYSGQGRGEQYF. In nucleotides, the CDR3 is TGTGCCAGCAGTTCATCTTATTCGGGACAGGGAAGAGGCGAGCAGTACTTC.

This clonotype was seen many times. The chain recombines TRBV11-3 with TRBJ1-1; no clear D. V was pared by 1 base and J by 4 bases, with 7 bases between. Germline assignment: CDR1 SGHNT and CDR2 YENEEA. CDR3 length: 13 amino acids. The CDR3 is CASSLGKFTEAFF. DNA for the CDR3: TGTGCCAGCAGCTTAGGGAAATTCACTGAAGCTTTCTTT.

This clonotype was counted a few times. The CDR3 does not close with the conserved phenylalanine or tryptophan, likely indicating a read error. The V gene is TRBV5-1, the J gene TRBJ2-3, with 7 nucleotides matching TRBD2. V trimming: 5 bases; J trimming: 4 bases; junction bases outside the gene matches: 10. This CDR3 region has 15 residues. Germline assignment: CDR1 SGHRS and CDR2 YFSETQ. CDR3 bases: TGCGCCAGCAGAACCGACGGGGGGTCGGCAGATACGCAGTATCTT. Its translation: CASRTDGGSADTQYL.

A few counts support this clonotype. The chain recombines TRBV30 with TRBJ2-7; 7 nucleotides agree with TRBD1. In germline, CDR1 is GTSNPN, CDR2 SVGIG (reference sequence). The junction had 11 bases not matched to a gene; V was cut back by 5 bases and J by 7 bases. There are 13 residues in the CDR3. The CDR3 coding sequence is TGTGCCTGGTCAGGACAGGTCTCTGGGGAGCAGTACTTC. Translating gives CAWSGQVSGEQYF. Using reference TRBV30 and TRBJ2-7 for the parts outside the CDR3, the full variable domain is SQTIHQWPATLVQPVGSPLSLECTVEGTSNPNLYWYRQAAGRGLQLLFYSVGIGQISSEVPQNLSASRPQDRQFILSSKKLLLSDSGFYLCAWSGQVSGEQYFGPGTRLTVT.

The chain employs TRBV5-1 and TRBJ2-2, with a possible D match to TRBD2 (5 bases). Looked up from germline, CDR1 is SGHRS and CDR2 is YFSETQ. V lost 1 base and J 3 bases, leaving 13 bases between the germline ends. The CDR3 consists of 16 residues. CDR3 coding DNA: TGCGCCAGCAGCTTGCGTAGGACTCGGGACACCGGGGAGCTGTTTTTT. Its translation: CASSLRRTRDTGELFF.

There are many counts of this clonotype. V and J are TRBV12-3 or TRBV12-4 and TRBJ2-5; 7 nucleotides align to TRBD2. The CDR3 contains 15 residues. J gave up 2 bases and V 6 bases, and 9 bases lay outside the gene matches. The CDR3 DNA sequence: TGTGCCAGCAGCGAAGTGGCGGGGGTTCAAGAGACCCAGTACTTC. Protein product: CASSEVAGVQETQYF.

This clonotype has ten or more counts. J is TRBJ1-1 and V is TRBV15; 8 bases line up with TRBD1. CDR3 length equals 13 residues. The germline CDR1 and CDR2 sequences are LNHNV and YYDKDF (reference sequence). Germline trimming cut 3 bases from V and 7 bases from J; bases unmatched to any gene: 4. CDR3 residues: CATSSYRGVEAFF. DNA of the CDR3: TGTGCCACCAGCAGTTACAGGGGGGTTGAAGCTTTCTTT.

This clonotype was observed many times. The genes are TRBV15 and TRBJ1-3; D unresolved. V was clipped by 4 bases and J by 4 bases, with 11 bases between them. Germline V lookup: CDR1 LNHNV, CDR2 YYDKDF (reference sequence). CDR3 length equals 14 residues. CDR3 nucleotide sequence: TGTGCCACCAGCACCGGGAGATCCGGAAACACCATATATTTT. As protein: CATSTGRSGNTIYF.

This clonotype was counted ten times or more. The V and J genes are TRBV24-1 and TRBJ2-5; D gene uncertain. Germline V gene data show CDR1 as KGHDR and CDR2 as SFDVKD. The V and J ends lost 7 bases and 5 bases respectively, with 7 bases between them. The CDR3 contains 11 residues. The CDR3 region is CATSPEETQYF. CDR3 in DNA: TGTGCCACCAGCCCTGAGGAGACCCAGTACTTC.